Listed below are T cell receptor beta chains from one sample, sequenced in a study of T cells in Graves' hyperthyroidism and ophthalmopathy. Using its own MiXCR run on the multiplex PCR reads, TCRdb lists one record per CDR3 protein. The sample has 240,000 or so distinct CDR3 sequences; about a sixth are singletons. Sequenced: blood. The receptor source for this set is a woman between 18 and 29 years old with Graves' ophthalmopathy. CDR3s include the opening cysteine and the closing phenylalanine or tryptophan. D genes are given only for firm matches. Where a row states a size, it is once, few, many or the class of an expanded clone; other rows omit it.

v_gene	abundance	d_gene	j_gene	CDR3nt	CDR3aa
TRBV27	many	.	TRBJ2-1	TGTGCCAGCAGCTGGGGGTATAACCCCTACAATGAGCAGTTCTTC	CASSWGYNPYNEQFF
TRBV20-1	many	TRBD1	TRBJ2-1	TGCAGTGCTACCGGGACAGGGGGCTACAATGAGCAGTTCTTC	CSATGTGGYNEQFF
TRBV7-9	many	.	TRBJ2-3	TGTGCCAGCAGCCTAGCACTAGCACCAGATACGCAGTATTTT	CASSLALAPDTQYF
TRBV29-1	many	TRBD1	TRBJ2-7	TGCAGCGTTGAAGGTACGGGACAGGGAATCTACGAGCAGTACTTC	CSVEGTGQGIYEQYF
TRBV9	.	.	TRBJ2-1	TGTGCCAGCAGCGCCGACCCCAGCTCCTACAATGAGCAGTTCTTC	CASSADPSSYNEQFF
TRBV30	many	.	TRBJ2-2	TGTGCCTGGAGTGTGTTCAGGGGCAACACCGGGGAGCTGTTTTTT	CAWSVFRGNTGELFF
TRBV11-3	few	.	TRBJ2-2	TGTGCCAGCAGCTTAAGAGGACAGACAATCACCGGGGAGCTGTTTTTT	CASSLRGQTITGELFF
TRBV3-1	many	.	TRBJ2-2	TGTGCCAGCAGCCTAGGGACCGGAGGGGACACCGGGGAGCTGTTTTTT	CASSLGTGGDTGELFF
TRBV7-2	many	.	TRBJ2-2	TGTGCCAGCAGCTCTCCGGGTGGAGAGCTGTTTTTT	CASSSPGGELFF
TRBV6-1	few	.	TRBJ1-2	TGTGCCAGCAGTTATGGTCGGGGGCAGGGAGGTCGCAGCTATGGCTACACCTTC	CASSYGRGQGGRSYGYTF
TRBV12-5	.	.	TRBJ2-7	TGTGCTAGTGGTTTGGTACTCTCCGGACACATCTACGAGCAGTACTTC	CASGLVLSGHIYEQYF
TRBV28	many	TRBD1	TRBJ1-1	TGTGCCAGCAGTTTTTCCTGGGACAGCTTGAACACTGAAGCTTTCTTT	CASSFSWDSLNTEAFF
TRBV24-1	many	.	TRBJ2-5	TGTGCCACCAGTGGCGCCCAGGGGGAGACCCAGTACTTC	CATSGAQGETQYF
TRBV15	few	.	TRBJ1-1	TGTGCCACCAGCAGAGGAACAGGTTACACTGAAGCTTTCTTT	CATSRGTGYTEAFF
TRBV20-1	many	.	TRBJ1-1	TGCAGTGCTAGACGGGGACCGAACACTGAAGCTTTCTTT	CSARRGPNTEAFF
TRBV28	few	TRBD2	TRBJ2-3	TGTGCCAGCAGTTTAGACCTAGCGGGTGCCCGTAGCACAGATACGCAGTATTTT	CASSLDLAGARSTDTQYF
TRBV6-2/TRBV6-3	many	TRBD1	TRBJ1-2	TGTGCCAGCAGGAGAACAGGGGGCGCGGTTGAAGGCTACACCTTC	CASRRTGGAVEGYTF
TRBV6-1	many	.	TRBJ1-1	TGTGCCAGCAGTCCCGAGACAGGGAACACTGAAGCTTTCTTT	CASSPETGNTEAFF
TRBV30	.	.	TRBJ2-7	TGTGCCTGGAGTACAGTGGGAATAGAGCAGTACTTC	CAWSTVGIEQYF
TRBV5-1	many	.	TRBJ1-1	TGCGCCAGCAGCCTCAGTAGCCTGAACACTGAAGCTTTCTTT	CASSLSSLNTEAFF
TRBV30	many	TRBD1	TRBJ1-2	TGTGCCTGGAGTTGGGACAGTGGCTACACCTTC	CAWSWDSGYTF
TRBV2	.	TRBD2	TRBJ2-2	TGTGCCAGCAGTGTAACTAGCGGGAGGCACACCGGGGAGCTGTTTTTT	CASSVTSGRHTGELFF
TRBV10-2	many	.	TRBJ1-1	TGCGCCAGCAGCTGGCGGGGCACTGAAGCTTTCTTT	CASSWRGTEAFF
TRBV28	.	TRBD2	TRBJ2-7	TGTGCCAGCAGTCGTCGTAGCGGGAGGGCTGCCTACGAGCAGTACTTC	CASSRRSGRAAYEQYF
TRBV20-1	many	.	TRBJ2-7	TGCAGTGCTAGGGCGGGGTTTTTAGGGCACGAGCAGTACTTC	CSARAGFLGHEQYF
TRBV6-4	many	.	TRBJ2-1	TGTGCCAGCAGTGACTCGAGTTTTGGGGGGATCACCTACAATGAGCAGTTCTTC	CASSDSSFGGITYNEQFF
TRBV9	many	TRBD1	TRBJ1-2	TGTGCCAGCAGCGTAGAGGACAGGGGGTCCGGCTACACCTTC	CASSVEDRGSGYTF
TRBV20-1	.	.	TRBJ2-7	TGCAGTGCCCCCTCGGCGGGTTTCGAGCAGTACTTC	CSAPSAGFEQYF
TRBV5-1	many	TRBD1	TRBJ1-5	TGCGCCAGCAGCTGGACAGGGCTCGGCAATCAGCCCCAGCATTTT	CASSWTGLGNQPQHF
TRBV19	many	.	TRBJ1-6	TGTGCCAGTAGCCGAGAGGTGAGGGCATCGAATTCACCCCTCCACTTT	CASSREVRASNSPLHF
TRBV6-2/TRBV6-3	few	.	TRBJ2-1	TGTGCCAGCAGTTACTCGAGCCTACTCGGTCTCGTGGAGTTCTTC	CASSYSSLLGLVEFF
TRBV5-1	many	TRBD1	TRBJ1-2	TGCGCCAGCAGCCCAGCCGGGACAGAGTTAAATTATGGCTACACCTTC	CASSPAGTELNYGYTF
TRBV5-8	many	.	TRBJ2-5	TGTGCCAGCAGCGATCTTAGGGGGGTTAAGTTTGAGACCCAGTACTTC	CASSDLRGVKFETQYF
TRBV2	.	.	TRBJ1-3	TGTGCCACCGTTCGGGGATCTGGAAACACCATATATTTT	CATVRGSGNTIYF
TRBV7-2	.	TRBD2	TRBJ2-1	TGTGCCAGCAGCTTAGTGTCGGGAGCGGGGGGGGGCAATGAGCAGTTCTTC	CASSLVSGAGGGNEQFF
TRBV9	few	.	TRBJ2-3	TGTGCCAGCAGCGTAGTTGGTCGGAACACAGATACGCAGTATTTT	CASSVVGRNTDTQYF
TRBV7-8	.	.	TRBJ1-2	TGTGCCAGCAGCCCCGATCAATATGGCTACACCTTC	CASSPDQYGYTF
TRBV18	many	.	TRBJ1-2	TGTGCCAGCTCACCCGGTACAGGGAAGAGGAACTATGGCTACACCTTC	CASSPGTGKRNYGYTF
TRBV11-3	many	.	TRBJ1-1	TGTGCCAGCAGCTTAGAAGAGGATCCGAACACTGAAGCTTTCTTT	CASSLEEDPNTEAFF
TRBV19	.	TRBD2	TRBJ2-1	TGTGCCAGTAGCATTTCCGGGACGGGAGGGGTGATTGAGCAGTTCTTC	CASSISGTGGVIEQFF
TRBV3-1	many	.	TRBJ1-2	TGTGCCAGCAGCCCGGGGCTCTGGAACTATGGCTACACCTTC	CASSPGLWNYGYTF
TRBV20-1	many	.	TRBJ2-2	TGCAGTGCTAGCTGGGTGGGAAACACCGGGGAGCTGTTTTTT	CSASWVGNTGELFF
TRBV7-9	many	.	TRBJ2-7	TGTGCCAGCAGTTCTCAGGGGCGCGAGCAGTACTTC	CASSSQGREQYF
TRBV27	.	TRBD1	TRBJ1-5	TGTGCCAGCAGTTTTGGCCCCGGGACAGGGGGAAGTCGGCAGCCCCAGCATTTT	CASSFGPGTGGSRQPQHF
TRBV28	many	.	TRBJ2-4	TGTGCCAGCAGTTTAGACAGCAAAAACATTCAGTACTTC	CASSLDSKNIQYF
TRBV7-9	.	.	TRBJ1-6	TGTGCCAGCAGCTTAGGTGCCTATAATTCACCCCTCCACTTT	CASSLGAYNSPLHF
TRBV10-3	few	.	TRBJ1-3	TGTGCCATCAGTGAGTCCCGGGAGCCCCTAAGAAACACCATATATTTT	CAISESREPLRNTIYF
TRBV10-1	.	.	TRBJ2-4	TGCGCCAGCAGTGAGTCGAGCGAGACCCACAAAAACATTCAGTACTTC	CASSESSETHKNIQYF
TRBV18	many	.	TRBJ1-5	TGTGCCAGCTCACCACCGAGCGGAATCAATCAGCCCCAGCATTTT	CASSPPSGINQPQHF
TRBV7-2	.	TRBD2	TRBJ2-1	TGTGCCAGCAGCTTACGGGCTAGCGGGTTATACAATGAGCAGTTCTTC	CASSLRASGLYNEQFF
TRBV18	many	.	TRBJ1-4	TGTGCCAGCTCACCCTCAACAGTAAGGGAACTGTTTTTT	CASSPSTVRELFF